This passage covers 26 T cell receptor beta chains from one sample sequenced in a study of blood T cell repertoires in COVID-19. This table comes from immunoSEQ multiplex PCR, and its TCRdb copy is limited to in-frame clones, with some not included. The repertoire includes 200,000 to 250,000 clones, 65% to 90% of them detected once, and 3.8% sits in the top ten. The specimen was PBMCs or T cells enriched from blood (not recorded which). The receptors were gathered from a woman aged 40 to 55 with acute COVID-19.

This chain joins TRBV18 and TRBJ2-7, with 8 bases lining up with TRBD1. V shed 3 bases and J 2 bases; nucleotides not matched to a gene: 3. The CDR3 is made up of 14 amino acids. Germline V CDR1 and CDR2: KGHSH, LQKENI. CDR3 sequence (DNA): TGTGCCAGCTCACCGACGGGACAGGCCTACGAGCAGTACTTC. Its protein is CASSPTGQAYEQYF.

The chain couples TRBV19 to TRBJ1-4, with TRBD1 matching over 7 bases. The CDR3 extends over 15 amino acids. Germline CDR1 reads LNHDA; CDR2 reads SQIVND (reference sequence). V trimming: 4 bases; J trimming: 8 bases; junction bases outside the gene matches: 10. The CDR3 region has the DNA TGTGCCAGTAGTACTAAGACAGGGTTGGGCGAAAAACTGTTTTTT. Its protein is CASSTKTGLGEKLFF.

V and J are TRBV7-6 and TRBJ2-5, with TRBD2 matching 9 bases. J lost 5 bases, V lost 1 base, and 11 bases had no gene match. The germline gives CDR1 SGHVS, CDR2 FNYEAQ. CDR3 length: 17 amino acids. CDR3 nucleotides: TGTGCCAGCAGCTTAGTATCCGCGGGAGGGGAATCGGAGACCCAGTACTTC. Translating gives CASSLVSAGGESETQYF.

This chain joins TRBV2 and TRBJ1-1; D is unresolved. There are 15 residues in the CDR3. Germline V gene lookup returns CDR1 SNHLY and CDR2 FYNNEI. The V end lost 6 bases, the J end lost 0 bases, and 14 bases lay between the germline ends. CDR3 sequence (DNA): TGTGCCAGCAGCCGGCGGGGAGAGCTGAACACTGAAGCTTTCTTT. As protein: CASSRRGELNTEAFF.

This chain joins TRBV28 and TRBJ1-3; possibly TRBD1 for D (5 bases). The germline gives CDR1 MDHEN, CDR2 SYDVKM. The V and J ends lost 2 bases and 5 bases respectively, with 22 bases between them. This CDR3 is 18 amino acids long. The chain's CDR3 is CASSLGGVLTGGRNTIYF. The CDR3 DNA is TGTGCCAGCAGTTTAGGCGGGGTTCTCACTGGGGGAAGAAACACCATATATTTT.

The chain couples TRBV18 to TRBJ2-7, with 8 positions matching TRBD1. Trimming cost V 1 base and J 4 bases; bases outside gene matches: 6. This CDR3 spans 15 amino acids. CDR1 is KGHSH and CDR2 is LQKENI in the germline V gene. The CDR3, as DNA: TGTGCCAGCTCACCACGGACAGGGATGGTGTACGAGCAGTACTTC. Translating gives CASSPRTGMVYEQYF.

The chain joins TRBV24-1 to TRBJ2-3; no reliable D call. Trimming shortened V by 0 bases and J by 3 bases, and 3 bases separated the two germline ends. The V gene's germline CDR1 is KGHDR and CDR2 SFDVKD. The CDR3 is 13 amino acids. DNA for the CDR3: TGTGCCACCAGTGATTTGCAGACAGATACGCAGTATTTT. Translated, it gives CATSDLQTDTQYF.

V usage is TRBV24-1 and J usage is TRBJ2-1; 7 nucleotides match TRBD1. Germline CDR1 reads KGHDR; CDR2 reads SFDVKD. After removal of 9 bases from V and 3 bases from J, the junction contained 7 bases not matched to a gene. The CDR3 is 14 amino acids. The CDR3 coding sequence is TGTGCCACCGGGGACAGTGGCCTCTACAATGAGCAGTTCTTC. Protein product: CATGDSGLYNEQFF.

This clone showed up just once. The chain recombines TRBV6-2 or TRBV6-3 with TRBJ2-7; D call uncertain. The CDR3 contains 12 residues. The germline V and J ends were trimmed by 6 bases and 0 bases, with 6 bases remaining between them. Looked up from germline, CDR1 is MNHEY and CDR2 is SVGEGT. This CDR3 is CASSPLSYEQYF. In DNA form, the CDR3 reads TGTGCCAGCAGCCCACTCTCCTACGAGCAGTACTTC.

A single count supports this clone. J is TRBJ2-1 and V is TRBV2, with a tentative D call TRBD1 (6 bases). Looked up from germline, CDR1 is SNHLY and CDR2 is FYNNEI. Trimming stripped 4 bases from V and 9 bases from J, with 22 bases between. The CDR3 covers 16 residues. In DNA form, the CDR3 reads TGTGCCAGCAGTGCCCAGTTACAGGGAGTTGGGGGTGAGCAGTTCTTC. It translates to CASSAQLQGVGGEQFF.

The J gene is TRBJ2-1, the V gene TRBV28; D unclear. V was cut by 6 bases and J by 2 bases, with 11 bases left in between. CDR3 length: 14 amino acids. From germline, CDR1 is MDHEN and CDR2 SYDVKM. CDR3 loop: CASSRSSTYNEQFF. CDR3 sequence (DNA): TGTGCCAGCAGCCGGAGCAGCACCTACAATGAGCAGTTCTTC. Filled out from reference TRBV28 and TRBJ2-1, the complete variable domain reads DVKVTQSSRYLVKRTGEKVFLECVQDMDHENMFWYRQDPGLGLRLIYFSYDVKMKEKGDIPEGYSVSREKKERFSLILESASTNQTSMYLCASSRSSTYNEQFFGPGTRLTVL.

V gene TRBV7-2 combines with J gene TRBJ2-5, with TRBD2 matching over 7 bases. The germline gives CDR1 SGHTA, CDR2 FQGNSA. With V trimmed by 1 base and J by 4 bases, 9 bases remained unmatched. This CDR3 region has 16 residues. DNA for the CDR3: TGTGCCAGCAGCTTAGTCGGGCTAGCGGAGGGAGAGACCCAGTACTTC. Its protein product is CASSLVGLAEGETQYF. Filled out from reference TRBV7-2 and TRBJ2-5, the complete variable domain reads GAGVSQSPSNKVTEKGKDVELRCDPISGHTALYWYRQSLGQGLEFLIYFQGNSAPDKSGLPSDRFSAERTGGSVSTLTIQRTQQEDSAVYLCASSLVGLAEGETQYFGPGTRLLVL.

This sequence joins TRBV3-1 (or the pseudogene TRBV3-2) and TRBJ1-2, with D possibly being TRBD1 (6 bases). Trimming took off 5 bases at V and 4 bases at J, with 11 bases between the two ends. The V gene's germline CDR1 is LGHDT and CDR2 YNNKEL (reference sequence). This CDR3 region has 13 residues. CDR3 sequence (DNA): TGTGCCAGCAGCACCTACAGGGTCTATGGCTACACCTTC. It is translated as CASSTYRVYGYTF.

The chain uses TRBV7-6 and TRBJ2-3, with 8 bases matching TRBD1. The CDR3 consists of 15 residues. Unmatched junction bases numbered 6, after V lost 5 bases and J lost 2 bases. CDR1 is SGHVS and CDR2 is FNYEAQ in the germline V gene. The CDR3 DNA reads as TGTGCCAGCAGCCACGGACAGGGAACCACAGATACGCAGTATTTT. It codes for CASSHGQGTTDTQYF.

This clone was detected only once. The V and J genes are TRBV4-3 and TRBJ2-3, with D unresolved. Germline V CDR1 and CDR2: LGHNA, YSLEER. The CDR3 has 16 residues. Trimming took off 0 bases at V and 4 bases at J, with 14 bases between the two ends. As DNA, the CDR3 is TGCGCCAGCAGCCAAGATGTGGGCAGGCAGGCAGATACGCAGTATTTT. It translates to CASSQDVGRQADTQYF.

J is TRBJ2-1 and V is TRBV5-4; TRBD2 agrees at 7 bases. V was pared by 2 bases and J by 1 base, with 6 bases of the junction left unmatched. Germline assignment: CDR1 SGHNT and CDR2 YYREEE (reference sequence). This CDR3 is 16 amino acids long. The CDR3 DNA reads TGTGCCAGCAGCTTTATGGCGGGAGAATCCTACAATGAGCAGTTCTTC. Amino acids: CASSFMAGESYNEQFF.

The chain links TRBV24-1 to TRBJ2-2, with a tentative D call TRBD1 (6 bases). The V end was cut by 3 bases, the J end by 3 bases, with 16 bases between. The length of the CDR3 is 17 residues. Per the germline V gene, CDR1 is KGHDR and CDR2 is SFDVKD. CDR3: CATSDPRQGPYTGELFF. As DNA, the CDR3 is TGTGCCACCAGTGATCCTCGGCAGGGGCCCTACACCGGGGAGCTGTTTTTT.

This chain joins TRBV15 and TRBJ2-2, with 9 bases aligning to TRBD2. Germline values: CDR1 LNHNV, CDR2 YYDKDF (reference sequence). The CDR3 loop spans 19 amino acids. J gave up 7 bases and V 0 bases, and 15 bases lay outside the gene matches. The CDR3 spells CATSRDPLREGRVSGELFF. CDR3 DNA: TGTGCCACCAGCAGAGATCCTCTGCGGGAGGGCCGCGTGAGCGGGGAGCTGTTTTTT. The whole variable domain, filled in from reference TRBV15 and TRBJ2-2, reads DAMVIQNPRYQVTQFGKPVTLSCSQTLNHNVMYWYQQKSSQAPKLLFHYYDKDFNNEADTPDNFQSRRPNTSFCFLDIRSPGLGDTAMYLCATSRDPLREGRVSGELFFGEGSRLTVL.

The chain links TRBV27 to TRBJ2-1; TRBD2 matches at 8 bases. The CDR3 has 15 amino acids. Trimming at V came to 2 bases and at J to 5 bases, leaving 5 bases not matched to a gene. CDR1 MNHEY and CDR2 SMNVEV come from the germline V gene (reference sequence). The CDR3 loop is CASSLESGGHNEQFF. The CDR3, as DNA: TGTGCCAGCAGTTTAGAGAGCGGGGGCCACAATGAGCAGTTCTTC.

The rearrangement joins TRBV12-3 or TRBV12-4 to TRBJ2-5, with 7 bases lining up with TRBD2. V shed 9 bases, J shed 5 bases, and the junction held 9 bases outside the gene matches. The length of the CDR3 is 13 residues. CDR3 sequence (DNA): TGTGCCAGTCGTAGCGGGTTCCGGGAGACCCAGTACTTC. Amino acids: CASRSGFRETQYF.

This sequence joins TRBV25-1 and TRBJ2-7; D may be TRBD1 (7 bases). CDR1 and CDR2 from the germline V gene are MGHDK and SYGVNS. This CDR3 is built from 14 residues. With 10 bases removed from V and 4 bases from J, the gap between germline ends came to 20 bases. The CDR3 DNA follows: TGTGCCACCCTCCCAGGGGGGCGTGTGTACGAGCAGTACTTC. Protein sequence: CATLPGGRVYEQYF.

This clone has just one count. V gene TRBV4-1 combines with J gene TRBJ1-5; possibly TRBD1 for D (6 bases). V lost 2 bases to trimming and J lost 2 bases, with 22 bases between them. The germline gives CDR1 MGHRA, CDR2 YSYEKL. The CDR3 has 19 residues. The CDR3 region is CASSQITGNEGVGNQPQHF. The CDR3 bases are TGCGCCAGCAGCCAAATAACAGGGAATGAGGGGGTAGGCAATCAGCCCCAGCATTTT.

This rearrangement joins TRBV28 to TRBJ1-5, with D maybe TRBD1 (5 bases). The V end lost 8 bases, the J end lost 0 bases, and 17 bases lay between the germline ends. CDR1 is MDHEN, CDR2 SYDVKM, per germline. The CDR3 runs 16 residues. The chain's CDR3 is CASLRSGDFSNQPQHF. The CDR3 DNA follows: TGTGCCAGCCTCAGGTCGGGGGACTTTAGCAATCAGCCCCAGCATTTT.

The chain links TRBV19 to TRBJ1-5; D gene unclear. Germline V gene sequence: CDR1 LNHDA, CDR2 SQIVND (reference sequence). The ends were cut back, 7 bases at V and 0 bases at J, with 10 bases in the middle. This CDR3 is 14 amino acids long. The DNA of the CDR3 is TGTGCCAGTAAAGTACTGTATAGCAATCAGCCCCAGCATTTT. It specifies CASKVLYSNQPQHF.

V and J are TRBV28 and TRBJ1-6; the match to TRBD1 covers 9 bases. The CDR3 covers 15 residues. Germline V lookup: CDR1 MDHEN, CDR2 SYDVKM. J was trimmed by 8 bases and V by 4 bases; bases with no gene match: 6. CDR3 in amino acids: CASSSSGTGYSPLHF. Here the CDR3 DNA reads TGTGCCAGCAGTTCCTCCGGGACAGGGTATTCACCCCTCCACTTT. The complete variable domain, with remaining parts taken from reference TRBV28 and TRBJ1-6, reads DVKVTQSSRYLVKRTGEKVFLECVQDMDHENMFWYRQDPGLGLRLIYFSYDVKMKEKGDIPEGYSVSREKKERFSLILESASTNQTSMYLCASSSSGTGYSPLHFGNGTRLTVT.

The rearrangement joins TRBV23-1 to TRBJ2-3; D might be TRBD2 (5 bases). TRBV23-1 is sorted into the ORF group, with uncertain function. V gave up 3 bases and J gave up 0 bases, with 19 bases separating them. The CDR3 has 18 residues. The chain's CDR3 is CASSHLQPGETSTDTQYF. Written as DNA, the CDR3 is TGCGCCAGCAGTCACCTACAGCCCGGGGAGACTAGCACAGATACGCAGTATTTT.